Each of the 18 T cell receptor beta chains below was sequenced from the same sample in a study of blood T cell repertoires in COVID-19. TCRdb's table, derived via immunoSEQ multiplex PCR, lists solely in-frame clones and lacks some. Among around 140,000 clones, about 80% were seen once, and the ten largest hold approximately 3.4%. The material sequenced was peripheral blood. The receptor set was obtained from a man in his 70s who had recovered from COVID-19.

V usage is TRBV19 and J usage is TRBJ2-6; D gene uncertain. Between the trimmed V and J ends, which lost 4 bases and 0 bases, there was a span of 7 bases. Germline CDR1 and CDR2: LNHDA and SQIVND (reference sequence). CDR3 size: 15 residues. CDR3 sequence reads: CASSTVASGANVLTF. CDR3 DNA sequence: TGTGCCAGTAGTACGGTTGCCTCTGGGGCCAACGTCCTGACTTTC.

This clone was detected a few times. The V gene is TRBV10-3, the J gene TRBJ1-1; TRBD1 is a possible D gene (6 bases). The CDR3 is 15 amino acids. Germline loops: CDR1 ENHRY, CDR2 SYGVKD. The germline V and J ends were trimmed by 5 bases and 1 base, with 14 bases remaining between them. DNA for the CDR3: TGTGCCATCAGTTATTCCGGGACACCGAACACTGAAGCTTTCTTT. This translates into CAISYSGTPNTEAFF.

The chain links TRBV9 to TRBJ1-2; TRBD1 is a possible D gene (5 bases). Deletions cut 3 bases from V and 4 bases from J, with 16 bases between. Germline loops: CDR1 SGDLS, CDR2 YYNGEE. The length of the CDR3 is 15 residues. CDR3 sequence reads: CASSASLTEPYGYTF. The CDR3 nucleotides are TGTGCCAGCAGCGCTTCACTGACAGAGCCCTATGGCTACACCTTC.

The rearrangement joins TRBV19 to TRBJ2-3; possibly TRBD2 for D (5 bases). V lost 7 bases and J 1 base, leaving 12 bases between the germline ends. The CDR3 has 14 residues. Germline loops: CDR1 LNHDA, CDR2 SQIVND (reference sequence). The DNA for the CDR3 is TGTGCCAGTAACGAGCGGTCCCGCACAGATACGCAGTATTTT. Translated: CASNERSRTDTQYF.

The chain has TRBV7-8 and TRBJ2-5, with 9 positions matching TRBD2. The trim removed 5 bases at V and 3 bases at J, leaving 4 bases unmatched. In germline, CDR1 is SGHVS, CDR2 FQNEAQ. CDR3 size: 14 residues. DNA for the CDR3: TGTGCCAGCAGCCTACTAGCGGGTAAAGAGACCCAGTACTTC. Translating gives CASSLLAGKETQYF.

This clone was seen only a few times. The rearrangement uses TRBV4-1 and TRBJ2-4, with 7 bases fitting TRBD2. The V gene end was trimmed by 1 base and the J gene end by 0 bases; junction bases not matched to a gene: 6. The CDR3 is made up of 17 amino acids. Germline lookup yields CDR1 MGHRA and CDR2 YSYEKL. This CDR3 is CASSQGGLILAKNIQYF. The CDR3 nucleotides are TGCGCCAGCAGCCAAGGGGGACTAATCCTAGCCAAAAACATTCAGTACTTC.

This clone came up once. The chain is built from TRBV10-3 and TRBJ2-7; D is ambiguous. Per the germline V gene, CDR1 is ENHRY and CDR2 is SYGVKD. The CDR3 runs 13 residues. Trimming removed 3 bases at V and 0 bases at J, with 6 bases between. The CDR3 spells CAISDNYSYEQYF. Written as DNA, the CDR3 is TGTGCCATCAGTGACAACTACTCCTACGAGCAGTACTTC.

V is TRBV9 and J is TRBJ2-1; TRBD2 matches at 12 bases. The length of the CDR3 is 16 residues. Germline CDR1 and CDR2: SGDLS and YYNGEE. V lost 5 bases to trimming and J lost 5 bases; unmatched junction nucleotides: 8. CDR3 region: CASSQLGTSGHNEQFF. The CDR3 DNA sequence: TGTGCCAGCAGTCAACTTGGGACTAGCGGGCACAATGAGCAGTTCTTC.

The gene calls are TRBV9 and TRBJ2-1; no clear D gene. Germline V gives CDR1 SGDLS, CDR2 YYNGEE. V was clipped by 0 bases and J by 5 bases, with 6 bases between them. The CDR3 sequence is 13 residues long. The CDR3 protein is CASSVVEDNEQFF. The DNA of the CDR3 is TGTGCCAGCAGCGTAGTCGAGGACAATGAGCAGTTCTTC.

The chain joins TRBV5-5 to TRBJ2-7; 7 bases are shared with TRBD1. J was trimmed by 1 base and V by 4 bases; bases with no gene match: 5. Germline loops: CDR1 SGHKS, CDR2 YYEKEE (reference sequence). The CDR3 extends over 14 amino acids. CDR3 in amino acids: CASSPWDSSYEQYF. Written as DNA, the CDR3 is TGTGCCAGCAGCCCGTGGGACAGTTCCTACGAGCAGTACTTC.

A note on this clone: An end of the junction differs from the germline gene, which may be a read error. CDR3 amino acids: CASSEDEGLAGMF. CDR3 DNA: TGTGCCAGCAGTGAAGACGAGGGACTAGCGGGGATGTTC. The chain is built from TRBV2 and TRBJ2-7, with 13 bases that match TRBD2. The germline gives CDR1 SNHLY, CDR2 FYNNEI. This CDR3 spans 13 amino acids.

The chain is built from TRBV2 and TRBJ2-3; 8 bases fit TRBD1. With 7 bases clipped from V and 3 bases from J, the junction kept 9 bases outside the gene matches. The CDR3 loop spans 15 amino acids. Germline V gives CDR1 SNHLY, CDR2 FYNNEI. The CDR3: CASTPRGRATDTQYF. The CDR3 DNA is TGTGCCAGCACCCCCAGGGGGCGCGCGACAGATACGCAGTATTTT.

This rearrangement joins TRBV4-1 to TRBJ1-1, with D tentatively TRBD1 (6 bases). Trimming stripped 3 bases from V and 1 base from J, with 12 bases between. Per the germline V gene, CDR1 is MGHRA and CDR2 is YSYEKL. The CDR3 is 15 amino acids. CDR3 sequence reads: CASSQYTGQNTEAFF. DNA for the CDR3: TGCGCCAGCAGCCAGTACACGGGACAGAACACTGAAGCTTTCTTT.

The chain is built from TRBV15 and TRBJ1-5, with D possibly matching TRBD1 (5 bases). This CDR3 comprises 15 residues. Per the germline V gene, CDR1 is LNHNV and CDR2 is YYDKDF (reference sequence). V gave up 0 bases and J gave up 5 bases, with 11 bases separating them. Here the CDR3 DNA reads TGTGCCACCAGCAGAGAAGGACGGGGGGATCAGCCCCAGCATTTT. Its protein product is CATSREGRGDQPQHF.

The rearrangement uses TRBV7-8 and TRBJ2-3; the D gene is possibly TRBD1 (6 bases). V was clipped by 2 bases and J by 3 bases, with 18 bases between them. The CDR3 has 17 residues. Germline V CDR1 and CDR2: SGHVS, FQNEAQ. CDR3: CASSLRFRIRGTDTQYF. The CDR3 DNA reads TGTGCCAGCAGCTTAAGATTCCGGATTAGGGGGACAGATACGCAGTATTTT. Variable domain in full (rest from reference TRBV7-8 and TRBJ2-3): GAGVSQSPRYKVAKRGQDVALRCDPISGHVSLFWYQQALGQGPEFLTYFQNEAQLDKSGLPSDRFFAERPEGSVSTLKIQRTQQEDSAVYLCASSLRFRIRGTDTQYFGPGTRLTVL.

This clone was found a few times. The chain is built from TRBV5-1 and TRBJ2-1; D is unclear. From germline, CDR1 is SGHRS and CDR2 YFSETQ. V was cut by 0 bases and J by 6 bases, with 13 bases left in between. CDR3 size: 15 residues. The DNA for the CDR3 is TGCGCCAGCAGCTTGGCGTCGGCTAGTAGCAATGAGCAGTTCTTC. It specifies CASSLASASSNEQFF.

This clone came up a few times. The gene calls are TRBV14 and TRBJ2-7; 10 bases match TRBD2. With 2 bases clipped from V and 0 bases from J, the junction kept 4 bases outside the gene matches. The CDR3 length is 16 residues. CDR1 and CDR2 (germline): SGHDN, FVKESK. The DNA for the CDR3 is TGTGCCAGCAGCCAAAAGCGGGGGGGGAGCTCCTACGAGCAGTACTTC. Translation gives CASSQKRGGSSYEQYF.

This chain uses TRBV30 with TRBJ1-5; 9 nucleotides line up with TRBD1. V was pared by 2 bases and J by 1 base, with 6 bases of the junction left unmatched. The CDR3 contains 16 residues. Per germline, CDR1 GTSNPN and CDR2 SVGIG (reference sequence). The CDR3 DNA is TGTGCCTGGAGTAGACAGGGGGTAGGGAGCAATCAGCCCCAGCATTTT. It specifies CAWSRQGVGSNQPQHF.